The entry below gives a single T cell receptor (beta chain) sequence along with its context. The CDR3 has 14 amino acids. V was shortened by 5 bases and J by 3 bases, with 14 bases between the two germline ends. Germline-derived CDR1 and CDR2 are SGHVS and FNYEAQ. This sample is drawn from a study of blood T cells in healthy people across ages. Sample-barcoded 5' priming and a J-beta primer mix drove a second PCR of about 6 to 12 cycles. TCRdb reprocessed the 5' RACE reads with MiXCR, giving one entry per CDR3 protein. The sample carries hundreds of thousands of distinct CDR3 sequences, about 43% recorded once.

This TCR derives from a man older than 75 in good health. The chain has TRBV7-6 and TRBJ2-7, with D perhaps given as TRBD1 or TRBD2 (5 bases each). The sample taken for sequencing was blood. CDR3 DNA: TGTGCCAGCAGCCAGGGACCCAGCCTCTACGAGCAGTACTTC. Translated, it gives CASSQGPSLYEQYF. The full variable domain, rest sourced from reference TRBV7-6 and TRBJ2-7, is GAGVSQSPRYKVTKRGQDVALRCDPISGHVSLYWYRQALGQGPEFLTYFNYEAQQDKSGLPNDRFSAERPEGSISTLTIQRTEQRDSAMYRCASSQGPSLYEQYFGPGTRLTVT.